This is a list of T cell receptor beta chains from one sample in a study of T-cell reconstitution after alpha-beta-depleted transplantation in children. TCRdb recomputed calls from the PCR reads with MiXCR, one row per CDR3 protein. This sample has hundreds of thousands of distinct CDR3 sequences, with under 15% found just once. The material sequenced was PBMCs from the stem cell graft donor, taken from the stem cell graft. These receptors were obtained from a human donor who donated a stem cell graft to a child with combined immunodeficiency. Each CDR3 is given with its conserved first and last residue. A D gene is named only where the DNA matches it firmly. Size values are once, few and many counts, or a class for expanded clones, and some rows have none.

D gene: -
V gene: TRBV28
clone size: many
J gene: TRBJ2-7
CDR3 DNA: TGTGCCAGCAATGCCCCCAGGAACCCCTACGAGCAGTACTTC
CDR3 protein: CASNAPRNPYEQYF

D gene: TRBD2
V gene: TRBV12-3/TRBV12-4
clone size: many
J gene: TRBJ2-7
CDR3 DNA: TGTGCCAGCAGTTTTGGCGGGAGCGGTACCTACGAGCAGTACTTC
CDR3 protein: CASSFGGSGTYEQYF

D gene: TRBD2
V gene: TRBV5-1
clone size: few
J gene: TRBJ2-3
CDR3 DNA: TGCGCCAGCAGCTGGAGACTAGCGGGGGGGCAAGATACGCAGTATTTT
CDR3 protein: CASSWRLAGGQDTQYF

D gene: TRBD1
V gene: TRBV19
clone size: many
J gene: TRBJ2-1
CDR3 DNA: TGTGCCAGTAAGGGACAGAACTACAATGAGCAGTTCTTC
CDR3 protein: CASKGQNYNEQFF

D gene: -
V gene: TRBV12-3/TRBV12-4
clone size: -
J gene: TRBJ2-4
CDR3 DNA: TGTGCCAGCAGCCCGTGGGGGGTAGCCAAAAACATTCAGTACTTC
CDR3 protein: CASSPWGVAKNIQYF

D gene: -
V gene: TRBV7-9
clone size: -
J gene: TRBJ1-4
CDR3 DNA: TGTGCCAGCAGCCCAGACCCCGAAAAACTGTTTTTT
CDR3 protein: CASSPDPEKLFF

D gene: TRBD1
V gene: TRBV9
clone size: -
J gene: TRBJ2-7
CDR3 DNA: TGTGCCAGCAGCGGGACCGGGACAGGGGAACGCTACGAGCAGTACTTC
CDR3 protein: CASSGTGTGERYEQYF

D gene: -
V gene: TRBV7-2
clone size: few
J gene: TRBJ2-3
CDR3 DNA: TGTGCCAGCAGCGCCCGAAGGTTGAGCACAGATACGCAGTATTTT
CDR3 protein: CASSARRLSTDTQYF

D gene: TRBD1
V gene: TRBV12-3/TRBV12-4
clone size: -
J gene: TRBJ2-1
CDR3 DNA: TGTGCCAGCAGTTTAAGTTTAGGGACAGGGTACAATGAGCAGTTCTTC
CDR3 protein: CASSLSLGTGYNEQFF

D gene: -
V gene: TRBV29-1
clone size: many
J gene: TRBJ1-1
CDR3 DNA: TGCAGCGTTTTAAGGGGGAGGGGCACTGAAGCTTTCTTT
CDR3 protein: CSVLRGRGTEAFF

D gene: TRBD2
V gene: TRBV6-2/TRBV6-3
clone size: few
J gene: TRBJ2-1
CDR3 DNA: TGTGCCAGCAGTTACTCGAAGACTAGCGGGATGGGTCAGTTCTTC
CDR3 protein: CASSYSKTSGMGQFF

D gene: -
V gene: TRBV28
clone size: few
J gene: TRBJ2-1
CDR3 DNA: TGTGCCAGCAGTTTAGGGGTTCCCAATGAGCAGTTCTTC
CDR3 protein: CASSLGVPNEQFF

D gene: -
V gene: TRBV30
clone size: -
J gene: TRBJ2-3
CDR3 DNA: TGTGCCTGGAGTGTAGTCACAGATACGCAGTATTTT
CDR3 protein: CAWSVVTDTQYF

D gene: -
V gene: TRBV28
clone size: -
J gene: TRBJ1-2
CDR3 DNA: TGTGCCAGCAGTCGGGGAGGGGGGCAGCGGGGCGGCTACACCTTC
CDR3 protein: CASSRGGGQRGGYTF

D gene: -
V gene: TRBV6-2/TRBV6-3
clone size: -
J gene: TRBJ1-1
CDR3 DNA: TGTGCCAGCACTCGGGACCGGGGCACTGAAGCTTTCTTT
CDR3 protein: CASTRDRGTEAFF

D gene: TRBD1
V gene: TRBV14
clone size: few
J gene: TRBJ2-1
CDR3 DNA: TGTGCCAGCAGTCCGACAGGGGTCATCCCCTACAATGAGCAGTTCTTC
CDR3 protein: CASSPTGVIPYNEQFF

D gene: -
V gene: TRBV4-2
clone size: -
J gene: TRBJ2-7
CDR3 DNA: TGTGCCAGCAGCCAAGTGTTGGGGGTTCTCCACGAGCAGTACTTC
CDR3 protein: CASSQVLGVLHEQYF

D gene: TRBD2
V gene: TRBV6-1
clone size: -
J gene: TRBJ2-7
CDR3 DNA: TGTGCCAGCAGTAAAGCGGGAGTTGGCGAGCAGTACTTC
CDR3 protein: CASSKAGVGEQYF

D gene: TRBD2
V gene: TRBV5-1
clone size: -
J gene: TRBJ2-5
CDR3 DNA: TGCGCCAGCAGCGCCACTAGCGTTGGAGAGACCCAGTACTTC
CDR3 protein: CASSATSVGETQYF

D gene: TRBD2
V gene: TRBV20-1
clone size: -
J gene: TRBJ2-3
CDR3 DNA: TGCAGTGCTAGATTGAGCGGGAGGGTAGATACGCAGTATTTT
CDR3 protein: CSARLSGRVDTQYF

D gene: -
V gene: TRBV10-3
clone size: many
J gene: TRBJ2-1
CDR3 DNA: TGTGCCATCAGTAACCAACTAGGGGTAGGGGATGAGCAGTTCTTC
CDR3 protein: CAISNQLGVGDEQFF

D gene: TRBD1
V gene: TRBV10-3
clone size: many
J gene: TRBJ2-5
CDR3 DNA: TGTGCCATCAGTGGACAGGGAAGGGAGACCCAGTACTTC
CDR3 protein: CAISGQGRETQYF

D gene: -
V gene: TRBV7-9
clone size: few
J gene: TRBJ2-3
CDR3 DNA: TGTGCAAGGGGGGCTAGCGGCACAGATACGCAGTATTTT
CDR3 protein: CARGASGTDTQYF

D gene: -
V gene: TRBV11-2
clone size: many
J gene: TRBJ2-5
CDR3 DNA: TGTGCCAGCAGCTTAGAACCCCCTTTCTACCAAGAGACCCAGTACTTC
CDR3 protein: CASSLEPPFYQETQYF

D gene: TRBD1
V gene: TRBV24-1
clone size: few
J gene: TRBJ2-2
CDR3 DNA: TGTGCCACCAGCGACAACTCCCGACAGGGGGCTATAGACACCGGGGAGCTGTTTTTT
CDR3 protein: CATSDNSRQGAIDTGELFF

D gene: -
V gene: TRBV7-7
clone size: -
J gene: TRBJ2-7
CDR3 DNA: TGTGCTAGCAGCTCTGACTATACACACTGGGACGAGCAGTACTTC
CDR3 protein: CASSSDYTHWDEQYF

D gene: TRBD1
V gene: TRBV12-3/TRBV12-4
clone size: -
J gene: TRBJ2-2
CDR3 DNA: TGTGCCAGCAGGACAGGGGGCGCGGGAACCGGGGAGCTGTTTTTT
CDR3 protein: CASRTGGAGTGELFF

D gene: -
V gene: TRBV12-3/TRBV12-4
clone size: many
J gene: TRBJ2-7
CDR3 DNA: TGTGCCAGCAGTTCTTATGACAGAGGCCTTTACGAGCAGTACTTC
CDR3 protein: CASSSYDRGLYEQYF

D gene: -
V gene: TRBV24-1
clone size: few
J gene: TRBJ2-1
CDR3 DNA: TGTGCCACCAGGGCCTCCCCCTACAATGAGCAGTTCTTC
CDR3 protein: CATRASPYNEQFF

D gene: TRBD2
V gene: TRBV14
clone size: many
J gene: TRBJ2-3
CDR3 DNA: TGTGCCAGCAGCCAAAGACTAGCGACACTAACAGATACGCAGTATTTT
CDR3 protein: CASSQRLATLTDTQYF

D gene: -
V gene: TRBV24-1
clone size: few
J gene: TRBJ1-5
CDR3 DNA: TGTGCCACCAGTGATTTAAGCAATCAGCCCCAGCATTTT
CDR3 protein: CATSDLSNQPQHF

D gene: -
V gene: TRBV6-2/TRBV6-3
clone size: many
J gene: TRBJ2-7
CDR3 DNA: TGTGCCAGCAGCCGTACGAAGTGGTACGAGCAGTACTTC
CDR3 protein: CASSRTKWYEQYF

D gene: TRBD1
V gene: TRBV6-1
clone size: few
J gene: TRBJ2-3
CDR3 DNA: TGTGCCAGCAGTGATCCGGGACAGGGTACAGATACGCAGTATTTT
CDR3 protein: CASSDPGQGTDTQYF

D gene: -
V gene: TRBV6-1
clone size: few
J gene: TRBJ2-4
CDR3 DNA: TGTGCCAGCAGCCAGTACCACATACGTATCCCCCGCAAAAACATTCAGTACTTC
CDR3 protein: CASSQYHIRIPRKNIQYF

D gene: -
V gene: TRBV5-1
clone size: few
J gene: TRBJ1-1
CDR3 DNA: TGCGCCAGCAGAACCGGGACGCTCTTAAACACTGAAGCTTTCTTT
CDR3 protein: CASRTGTLLNTEAFF

D gene: -
V gene: TRBV10-3
clone size: -
J gene: TRBJ1-1
CDR3 DNA: TGTGCCATCAGTGAGATGGTGGGGGATTTGGGGAACACTGAAGCTTTCTTT
CDR3 protein: CAISEMVGDLGNTEAFF